This T cell receptor beta chain was identified during a study of cytomegalovirus exposure and HLA in healthy donors. Study in general: Assignment to the Caucasian-associated ancestry cluster applied to more than 75% of the approximately 400 genotyped donors.

With 60 Vbeta and 13 Jbeta primers, the PCR was carried out. Data came from immunoSEQ multiplex PCR; TCRdb stores just in-frame clones and leaves some out. The top ten clones hold about 4.4% of a sample with fewer than 200,000 clones, roughly 80% of them seen once. CDR3 size: 9 residues. Study results and limitations: Being indistinguishable, some V segments were excluded, TRBV6-2 and TRBV6-3 among them. Presence/absence analyses assumed roughly uniform sequencing depth across donors. Most of the CMV-associated TCR beta chains (in a later analysis) appeared to be HLA-restricted.

As to this clone: Its antigen is unidentified.

Sample: PBMCs. This sequence was found in a woman aged 45-59 years in good health and CMV-seropositive. The chain carries TRBV3-2 and TRBJ2-3; the D call in the table, TRBD2, was not verified against the DNA. TRBV3-2 is termed a pseudogene. In nucleotides, the CDR3 is TGTGCTACCGACCGTGGAGGGTATTTT. Translation: CATDRGGYF.